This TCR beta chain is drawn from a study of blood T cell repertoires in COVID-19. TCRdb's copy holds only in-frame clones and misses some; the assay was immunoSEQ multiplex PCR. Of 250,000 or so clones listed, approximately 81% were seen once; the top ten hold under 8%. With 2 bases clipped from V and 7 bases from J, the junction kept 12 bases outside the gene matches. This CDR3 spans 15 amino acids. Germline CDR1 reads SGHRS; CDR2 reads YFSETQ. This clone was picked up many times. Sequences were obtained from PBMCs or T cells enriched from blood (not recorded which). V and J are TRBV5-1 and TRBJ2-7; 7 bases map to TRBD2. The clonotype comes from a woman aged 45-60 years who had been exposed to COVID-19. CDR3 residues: CASSLGAGGGREQYF. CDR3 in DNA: TGCGCCAGCAGCTTAGGCGCCGGGGGAGGGCGGGAGCAGTACTTC.